The rows below give T cell receptor beta chains drawn from one sample of a study of shared clonotypes between healthy human individuals. The repertoire was sequenced with immunoSEQ multiplex PCR; TCRdb's copy has only in-frame clones and lacks some. The data contain nearly 2 million clones, approximately 94% of them singletons. Sequencing was carried out using naive CD8+ T cells sorted from blood. All receptors derive from a man aged 18 to 35 in good health. Each CDR3 is given with its conserved first and last residue. D genes are given only for firm matches.

CASSLGGQGADEQYF,TGTGCCAGCAGCTTAGGTGGGCAGGGGGCTGACGAGCAGTACTTC,TRBJ2-7,TRBD1,TRBV7-6
CAWSVFPQDFYGYTF,TGTGCCTGGAGTGTGTTCCCCCAGGATTTCTATGGCTACACCTTC,TRBJ1-2,-,TRBV30
CASSRHEGAAKNIQYF,TGTGCCAGCAGCCGCCATGAGGGCGCGGCCAAAAACATTCAGTACTTC,TRBJ2-4,-,TRBV7-2
CASCYAPSYEQYF,TGCGCCAGCTGTTATGCCCCATCCTACGAGCAGTACTTC,TRBJ2-7,-,TRBV5-1
CASSQSSYNEQFF,TGTGCCAGCAGCCAAAGCTCCTACAATGAGCAGTTCTTC,TRBJ2-1,-,TRBV7-8
CSVARQAGLFF,TGCAGCGTTGCCCGTCAGGCGGGGCTGTTCTTC,TRBJ2-1,-,TRBV29-1
CASSARSGFQGVYTEAFF,TGTGCCAGCAGCGCCCGATCCGGGTTTCAGGGGGTATACACTGAAGCTTTCTTT,TRBJ1-1,TRBD1,TRBV9
CSVEAGSGTYEQYF,TGCAGCGTTGAGGCGGGTAGCGGGACCTACGAGCAGTACTTC,TRBJ2-7,TRBD2,TRBV29-1
CASSEPEDRGHYEQYF,TGTGCCAGCAGTGAACCTGAGGACAGGGGGCACTACGAGCAGTACTTC,TRBJ2-7,TRBD1,TRBV6-1
CASSPWDLSGNTIYF,TGTGCCAGCAGTCCCTGGGACCTCTCTGGAAACACCATATATTTT,TRBJ1-3,-,TRBV2
CASSLFPEQPGETQYF,TGTGCCAGCAGCTTGTTTCCGGAACAGCCTGGGGAGACCCAGTACTTC,TRBJ2-5,-,TRBV5-4
CASSLTSGAAKNIQYF,TGTGCCAGCAGCTTGACTAGCGGAGCAGCCAAAAACATTCAGTACTTC,TRBJ2-4,TRBD2,TRBV5-6